The TCR beta chain described here comes from a study of CD8+ T cells in alopecia areata. In germline, CDR1 is LNHDA, CDR2 SQIVND (reference sequence). The CDR3 contains 15 residues. Unmatched junction bases numbered 3, after V lost 3 bases and J lost 4 bases. RNA was extracted and reverse transcribed into cDNA as the sequencing template. Libraries were prepared by immunoSEQ multiplex PCR; TCRdb keeps only in-frame clonotypes and omits some of them. The sample has some 99,000 clones, around 55% seen once. Treatment meaning: oral pan-JAK inhibitor, 5-10 mg twice daily. The sample consisted of CD8+ T cells sorted from blood, taken at week 4, from a patient treated with tofacitinib. This TCR derives from a human donor with alopecia areata. The rearrangement uses TRBV19 and TRBJ1-5; 10 nucleotides line up with TRBD1. The CDR3 here is CASSMTGGLNQPQHF. The CDR3 DNA reads as TGTGCCAGTAGTATGACAGGGGGCCTTAATCAGCCCCAGCATTTT.